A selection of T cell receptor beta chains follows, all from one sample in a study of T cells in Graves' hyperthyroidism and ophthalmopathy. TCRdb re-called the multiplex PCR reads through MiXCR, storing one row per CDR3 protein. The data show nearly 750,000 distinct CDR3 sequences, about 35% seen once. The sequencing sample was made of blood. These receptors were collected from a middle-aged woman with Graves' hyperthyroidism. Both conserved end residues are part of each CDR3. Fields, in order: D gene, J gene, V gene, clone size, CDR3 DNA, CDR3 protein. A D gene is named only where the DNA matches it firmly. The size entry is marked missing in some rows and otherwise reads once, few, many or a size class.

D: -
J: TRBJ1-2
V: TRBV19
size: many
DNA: TGTGCCAGTAGGGTTGGACGGAGCTACACCTTC
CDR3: CASRVGRSYTF

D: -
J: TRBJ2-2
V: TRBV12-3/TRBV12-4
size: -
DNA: TGTGCCTCCTACAGGGTCGGTACCGGGGAGCTGTTTTTT
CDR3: CASYRVGTGELFF

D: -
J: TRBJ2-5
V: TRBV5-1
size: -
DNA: TGCGCCAGCAGCTTGAATATTTTTGGGAGCTCGGGAGAGACCCAGTACTTC
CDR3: CASSLNIFGSSGETQYF

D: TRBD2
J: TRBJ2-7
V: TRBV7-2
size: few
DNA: TGTGCCAGCAGCTTAGTAGGTAGGACTAGCGGGGGTACCTACGAGCAGTACTTC
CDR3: CASSLVGRTSGGTYEQYF

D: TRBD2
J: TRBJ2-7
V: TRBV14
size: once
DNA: TGTGCCAGCAGCCAAACGACAATAGCGGGATCCTACGAGCAGTACTTC
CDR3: CASSQTTIAGSYEQYF

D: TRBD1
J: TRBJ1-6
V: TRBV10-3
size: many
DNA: TGTGCCATCCGGGACAGGGGAGAGCGGAATTCACCCCTCCACTTT
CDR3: CAIRDRGERNSPLHF

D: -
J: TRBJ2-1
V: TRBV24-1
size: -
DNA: TGTGCCACCAGTGAGCCAGGGGTTGAGCAGTTCTTC
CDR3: CATSEPGVEQFF

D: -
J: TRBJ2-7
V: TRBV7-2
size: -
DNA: TGTGCCAGCAGCCCAAACGGGCCTTACGAGCAGTACTTC
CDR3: CASSPNGPYEQYF

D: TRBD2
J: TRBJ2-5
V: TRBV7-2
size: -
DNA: TGTGCCAGCAGCGAACGACTAGCGGGGAAAGAGACCCAGTACTTC
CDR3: CASSERLAGKETQYF

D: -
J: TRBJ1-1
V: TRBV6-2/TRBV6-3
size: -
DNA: TGTGCCAGCAGGTCCAAACACATCAGGGGGAACACTGAAGCTTTCTTT
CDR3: CASRSKHIRGNTEAFF

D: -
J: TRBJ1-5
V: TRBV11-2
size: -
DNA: TGTGCCAGCAGCTTAGCCACAAACAATCAGCCCCAGCATTTT
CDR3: CASSLATNNQPQHF

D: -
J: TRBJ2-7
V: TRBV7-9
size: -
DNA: TGTGCCAGCAGCGGGGGGGCGGGGGCTTTGTACGAGCAGTACTTC
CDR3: CASSGGAGALYEQYF

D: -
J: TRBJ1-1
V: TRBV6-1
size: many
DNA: TGTGCCAGCACCTGCTGTGTGAACTTT
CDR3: CASTCCVNF

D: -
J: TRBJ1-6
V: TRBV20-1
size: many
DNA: TGCAGTGCTAGAAGTTTTATAGGTTCACCCCTCCACTTT
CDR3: CSARSFIGSPLHF

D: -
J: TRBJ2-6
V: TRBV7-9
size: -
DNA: TGTGCCAGCAGCCCCGGACCCCACAGCTCTGGGGCCAACGTCCTGACTTTC
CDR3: CASSPGPHSSGANVLTF

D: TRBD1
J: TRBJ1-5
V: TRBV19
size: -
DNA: TGTGCCAGTAGCGGGACAGATGATCAGCCCCAGCATTTT
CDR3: CASSGTDDQPQHF

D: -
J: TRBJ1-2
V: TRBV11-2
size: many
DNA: TGTGCCAGCAGCCCGACGACAGATAACTATGGCTACACCTTC
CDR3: CASSPTTDNYGYTF

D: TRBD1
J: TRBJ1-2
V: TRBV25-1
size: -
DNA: TGTGCCAGCAGTATAATAGGGGGCGCAGGTTACTATGGCTACACCTTC
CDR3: CASSIIGGAGYYGYTF

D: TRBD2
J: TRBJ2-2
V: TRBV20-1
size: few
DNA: TGCAGTGCTCCGAGCGGGAGGGCCGACGGGGAGCTTTTTTTT
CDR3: CSAPSGRADGELFF

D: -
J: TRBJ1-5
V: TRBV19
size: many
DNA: TGTGCCAGTAGTCGACTACAGGGCGGGCAGCCCCAGCATTTT
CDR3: CASSRLQGGQPQHF

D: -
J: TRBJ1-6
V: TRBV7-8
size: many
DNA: TGTGCCAGCAGCTCATCCGGGACACAGAATTCACCCCTCCACTTT
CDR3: CASSSSGTQNSPLHF

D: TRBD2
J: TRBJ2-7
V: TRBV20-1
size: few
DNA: TGCAGTGCTAGAGATGTAGGGCTAGCGGACGCCTACGAGCAGTACTTC
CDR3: CSARDVGLADAYEQYF

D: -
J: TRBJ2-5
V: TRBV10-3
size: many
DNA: TGTGCCATCAGAGACCAAGAGACCCAGTACTTC
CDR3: CAIRDQETQYF

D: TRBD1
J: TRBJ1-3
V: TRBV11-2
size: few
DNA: TGTGCCAGCAGCTCCTACAGGGGGATGGCTGGAAACACCATATATTTT
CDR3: CASSSYRGMAGNTIYF

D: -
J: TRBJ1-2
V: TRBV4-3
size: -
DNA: TGCGCCAGCAGCCAAGATCAGGATGGTAACTATGGCTACACCTTC
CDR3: CASSQDQDGNYGYTF

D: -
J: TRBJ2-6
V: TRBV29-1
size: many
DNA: TGCAGCGTTGGAGCGTGGGAAAGAGGGGCCAACGTCCTGACTTTC
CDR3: CSVGAWERGANVLTF

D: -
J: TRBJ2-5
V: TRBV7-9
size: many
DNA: TGTGCCAGCCGGAGGACAACCGAAGAGACCCAGTACTTC
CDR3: CASRRTTEETQYF

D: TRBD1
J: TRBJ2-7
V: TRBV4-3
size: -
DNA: TGCGCCAGCAGCCAAGACCTCCGGGACAGGGGCTTCGGCGAGCAGTACTTC
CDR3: CASSQDLRDRGFGEQYF

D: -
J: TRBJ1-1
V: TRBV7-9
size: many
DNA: TGTGCCAGCAGCGTACAGGCTGGTAACACTGAAGCTTTCTTT
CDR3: CASSVQAGNTEAFF

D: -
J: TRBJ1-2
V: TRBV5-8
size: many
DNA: TGTGCCAGCAGCTTGTTGGACAGTCGCAATGGCTACACCTTC
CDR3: CASSLLDSRNGYTF

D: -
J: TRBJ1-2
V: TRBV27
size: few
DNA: TGTGCCAGCAGACACACAGGGTACGATGGCTACACCTTC
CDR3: CASRHTGYDGYTF

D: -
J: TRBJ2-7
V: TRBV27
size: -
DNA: TGTGCCAGCAGTTTTGGGCAGGGACCCGAGCAGTACTTC
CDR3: CASSFGQGPEQYF

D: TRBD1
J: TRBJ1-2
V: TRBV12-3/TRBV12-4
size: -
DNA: TGTGCCAGCAGACAAGACAGGGATATGGGCTACACCTTC
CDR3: CASRQDRDMGYTF

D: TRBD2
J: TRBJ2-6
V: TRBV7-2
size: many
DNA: TGTGCCAGCAGCATAAGTTGGGGAGGGTATGGGGCCAACGTCCTGACTTTC
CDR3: CASSISWGGYGANVLTF

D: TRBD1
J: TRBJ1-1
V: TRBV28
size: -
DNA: TGTGCCAGCAGATCGAGACCGACAGGGATCGCTGAAGCTTTCTTT
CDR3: CASRSRPTGIAEAFF

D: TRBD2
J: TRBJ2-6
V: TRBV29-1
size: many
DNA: TGCAGCGTTCGGGGGGCTGGGGCCAACGTCCTGACTTTC
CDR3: CSVRGAGANVLTF

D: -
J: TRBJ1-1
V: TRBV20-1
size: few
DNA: TGCAGTGCTAGGGACCTCGTTGAGAACACTGAAGCTTTCTTT
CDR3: CSARDLVENTEAFF